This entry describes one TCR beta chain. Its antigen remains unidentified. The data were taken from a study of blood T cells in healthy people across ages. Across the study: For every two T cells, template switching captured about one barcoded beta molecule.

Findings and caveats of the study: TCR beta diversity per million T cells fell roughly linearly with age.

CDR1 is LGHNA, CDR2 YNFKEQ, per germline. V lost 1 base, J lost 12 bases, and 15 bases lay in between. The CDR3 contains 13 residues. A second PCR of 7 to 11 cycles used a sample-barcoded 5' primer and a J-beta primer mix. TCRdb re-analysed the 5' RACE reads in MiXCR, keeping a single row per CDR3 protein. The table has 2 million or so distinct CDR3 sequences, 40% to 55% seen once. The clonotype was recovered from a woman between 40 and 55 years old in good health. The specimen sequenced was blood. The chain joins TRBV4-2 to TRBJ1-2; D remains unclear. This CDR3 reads CASSQAAWTGDTF. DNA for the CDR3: TGTGCCAGCAGCCAAGCGGCATGGACCGGAGACACCTTC.